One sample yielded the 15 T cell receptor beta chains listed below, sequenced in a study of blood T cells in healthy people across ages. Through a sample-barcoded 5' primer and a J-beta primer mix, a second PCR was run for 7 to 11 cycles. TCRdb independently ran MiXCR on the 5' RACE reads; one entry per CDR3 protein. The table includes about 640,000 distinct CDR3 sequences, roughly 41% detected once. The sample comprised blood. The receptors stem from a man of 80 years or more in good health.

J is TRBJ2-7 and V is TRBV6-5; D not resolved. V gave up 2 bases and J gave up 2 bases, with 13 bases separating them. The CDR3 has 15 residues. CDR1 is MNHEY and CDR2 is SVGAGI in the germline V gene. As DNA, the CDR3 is TGTGCCAGCAGTTACAGAGGTGATGTCCCCTACGAGCAGTACTTC. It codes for CASSYRGDVPYEQYF.

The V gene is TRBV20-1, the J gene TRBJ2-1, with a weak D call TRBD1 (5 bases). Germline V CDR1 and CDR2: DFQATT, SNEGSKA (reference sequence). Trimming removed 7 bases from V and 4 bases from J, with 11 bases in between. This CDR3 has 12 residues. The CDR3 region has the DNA TGCAGTGTTTCGGACACTTACAATGAGCAGTTCTTC. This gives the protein CSVSDTYNEQFF.

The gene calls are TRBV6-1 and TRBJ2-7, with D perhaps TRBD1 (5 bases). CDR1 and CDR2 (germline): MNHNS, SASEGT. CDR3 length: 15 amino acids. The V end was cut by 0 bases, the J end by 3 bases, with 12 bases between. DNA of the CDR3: TGTGCCAGCAGTGAAGCGCTCAGGGCGGACTACGAGCAGTACTTC. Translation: CASSEALRADYEQYF.

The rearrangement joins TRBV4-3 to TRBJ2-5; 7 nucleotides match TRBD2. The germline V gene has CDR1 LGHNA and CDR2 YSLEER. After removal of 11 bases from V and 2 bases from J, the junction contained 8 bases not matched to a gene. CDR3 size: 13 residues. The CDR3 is CAGGAGRQETQYF. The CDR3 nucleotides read TGCGCCGGCGGAGCGGGGAGGCAAGAGACCCAGTACTTC.

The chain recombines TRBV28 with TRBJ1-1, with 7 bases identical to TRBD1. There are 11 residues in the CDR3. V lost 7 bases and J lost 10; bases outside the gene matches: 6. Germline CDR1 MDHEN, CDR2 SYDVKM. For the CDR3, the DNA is TGTGCCAGCACTTCAAACAGGGGAGCTTTCTTT. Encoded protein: CASTSNRGAFF.

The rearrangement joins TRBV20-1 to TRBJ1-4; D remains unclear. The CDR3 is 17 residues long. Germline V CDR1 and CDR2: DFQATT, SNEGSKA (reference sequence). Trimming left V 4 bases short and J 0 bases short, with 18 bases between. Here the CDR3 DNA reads TGCAGTGCTAAGATTAGAAGCTATACTACAACTAATGAAAAACTGTTTTTT. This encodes CSAKIRSYTTTNEKLFF.

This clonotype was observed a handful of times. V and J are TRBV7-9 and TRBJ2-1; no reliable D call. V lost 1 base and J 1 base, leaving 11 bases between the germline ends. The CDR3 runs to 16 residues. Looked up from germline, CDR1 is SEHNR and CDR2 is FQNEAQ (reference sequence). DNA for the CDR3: TGTGCCAGCAGCTTAGGAAGAGTAGGGTCCTACAATGAGCAGTTCTTC. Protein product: CASSLGRVGSYNEQFF.

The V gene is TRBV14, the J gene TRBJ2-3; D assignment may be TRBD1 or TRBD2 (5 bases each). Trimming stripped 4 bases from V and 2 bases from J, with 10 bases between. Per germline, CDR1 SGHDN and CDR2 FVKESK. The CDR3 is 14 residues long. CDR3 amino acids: CASSPGAITDTQYF. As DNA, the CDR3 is TGTGCCAGCAGCCCCGGGGCCATCACAGATACGCAGTATTTT.

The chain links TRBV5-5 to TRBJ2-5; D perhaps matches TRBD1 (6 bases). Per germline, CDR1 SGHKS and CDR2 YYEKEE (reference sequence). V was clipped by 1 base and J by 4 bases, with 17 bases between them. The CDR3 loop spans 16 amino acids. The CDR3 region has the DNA TGTGCCAGCAGCTTGTTTGGGAGAGGGGGTGGAGAGACCCAGTACTTC. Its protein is CASSLFGRGGGETQYF.

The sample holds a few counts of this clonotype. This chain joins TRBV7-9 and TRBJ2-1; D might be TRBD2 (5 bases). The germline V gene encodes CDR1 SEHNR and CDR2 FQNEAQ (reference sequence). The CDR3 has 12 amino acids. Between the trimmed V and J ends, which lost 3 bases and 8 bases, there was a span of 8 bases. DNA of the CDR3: TGTGCCAGCAGCTTCCGAGGGTATGAGCAGTTCTTC. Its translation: CASSFRGYEQFF.

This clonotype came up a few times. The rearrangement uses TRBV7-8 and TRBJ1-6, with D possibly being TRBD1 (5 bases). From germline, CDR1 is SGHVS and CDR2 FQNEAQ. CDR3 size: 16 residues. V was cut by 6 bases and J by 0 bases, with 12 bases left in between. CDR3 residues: CASRSIQGSYNSPLHF. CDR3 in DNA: TGTGCCAGCAGGTCTATTCAGGGCTCCTATAATTCACCCCTCCACTTT. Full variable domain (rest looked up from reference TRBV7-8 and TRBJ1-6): GAGVSQSPRYKVAKRGQDVALRCDPISGHVSLFWYQQALGQGPEFLTYFQNEAQLDKSGLPSDRFFAERPEGSVSTLKIQRTQQEDSAVYLCASRSIQGSYNSPLHFGNGTRLTVT.

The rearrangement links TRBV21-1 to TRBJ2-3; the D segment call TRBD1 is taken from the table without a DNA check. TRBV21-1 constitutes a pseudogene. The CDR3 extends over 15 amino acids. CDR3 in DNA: TGTGCCAGCAAGAACTTACAGGGGGGCACAGATACGCAGTATTTT. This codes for CASKNLQGGTDTQYF.

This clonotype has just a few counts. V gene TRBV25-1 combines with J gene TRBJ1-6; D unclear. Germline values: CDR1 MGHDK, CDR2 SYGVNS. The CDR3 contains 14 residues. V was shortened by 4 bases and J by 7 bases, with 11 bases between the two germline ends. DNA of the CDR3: TGTGCCAGCAGTGTTCCCGGCAACAATTCACCCCTCCACTTT. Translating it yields CASSVPGNNSPLHF. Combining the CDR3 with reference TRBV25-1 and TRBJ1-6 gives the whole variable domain EADIYQTPRYLVIGTGKKITLECSQTMGHDKMYWYQQDPGMELHLIHYSYGVNSTEKGDLSSESTVSRIRTEHFPLTLESARPSHTSQYLCASSVPGNNSPLHFGNGTRLTVT.

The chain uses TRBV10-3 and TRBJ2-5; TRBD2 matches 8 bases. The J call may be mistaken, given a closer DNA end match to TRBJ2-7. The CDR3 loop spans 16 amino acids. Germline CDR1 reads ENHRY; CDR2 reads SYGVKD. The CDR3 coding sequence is TGTGCCATCAGTAGAACCGGGACTAGTCGGGGGGACGAGCAGTACTTC. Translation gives CAISRTGTSRGDEQYF.

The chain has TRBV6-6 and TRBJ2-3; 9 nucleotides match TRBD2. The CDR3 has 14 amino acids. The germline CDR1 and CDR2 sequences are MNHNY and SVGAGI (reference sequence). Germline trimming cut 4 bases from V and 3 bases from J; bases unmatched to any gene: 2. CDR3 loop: CASSSSGKTDTQYF. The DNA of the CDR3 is TGTGCCAGCAGTTCTAGCGGGAAGACAGATACGCAGTATTTT.